This T cell receptor (beta chain) was identified during a study of blood T cells in healthy people across ages. This CDR3 contains 13 residues. V was cut by 0 bases and J by 2 bases, with 4 bases left in between. Germline V lookup: CDR1 SGDLS, CDR2 YYNGEE. Combining a sample-barcoded 5' primer with a J-beta primer mix, a second PCR ran for roughly 7 to 12 cycles. One entry per CDR3 protein, called by TCRdb with MiXCR from the 5' RACE reads. The profile shows 2 million or so distinct CDR3 sequences, about 50% of them singletons. The chain links TRBV9 to TRBJ2-3; no clear D gene. The sample comprised blood. The source is a woman in her 40s in good health. CDR3 loop: CASSVAFTDTQYF. DNA of the CDR3: TGTGCCAGCAGCGTAGCTTTCACAGATACGCAGTATTTT.